This T cell receptor beta chain was observed in a study of blood T cells in healthy people across ages. Study-wide results and limits: A conclusive naive versus antigen-experienced comparison was prevented by the unsorted PBMCs.

Germline V gene lookup returns CDR1 DFQATT and CDR2 SNEGSKA (reference sequence). Deletions cut 4 bases from V and 2 bases from J, with 10 bases between. The CDR3 runs to 13 residues. This clonotype was seen many times. Its antigen remains unidentified. A second about 6 to 12 cycle PCR used barcoded and J-beta primers. TCRdb itself ran the 5' RACE reads through MiXCR, one entry per CDR3 protein. The profile shows about 730,000 distinct CDR3 sequences, roughly 45% of them singletons. The chain employs TRBV20-1 and TRBJ2-3; D unclear. The sequenced material came from blood. This receptor was identified in a woman aged 55-70 years in good health. Here the CDR3 reads CSATQTLTDTQYF. DNA for the CDR3: TGCAGTGCTACCCAGACCCTCACAGATACGCAGTATTTT.